This T cell receptor (beta chain) stems from a study of early T cells in non-severe SARS-CoV-2 infection. There are 11 residues in the CDR3. Looked up from germline, CDR1 is MDHEN and CDR2 is SYDVKM. The V gene lost 8 bases and the J gene lost 6 bases, with 10 bases spanning the gap. This clonotype turned up a few times. TCRdb recomputed calls from the 5' RACE reads with MiXCR, one row per CDR3 protein. Here the sample spans roughly 100,000 distinct CDR3 sequences, 13% being singletons. The TCR comes from an adult who was a healthcare worker with PCR-confirmed SARS-CoV-2 infection or an uninfected control (not recorded which). Sequencing was carried out using whole blood. The chain uses TRBV28 and TRBJ1-2; D remains ambiguous. The CDR3 region is CASAHSDGYTF. The CDR3 coding sequence is TGTGCCAGCGCACACTCGGATGGCTACACCTTC.